This entry lists 22 T cell receptor beta chains sequenced from one sample in a study of T cell responses to AZD1222 COVID-19 vaccine. The protocol was immunoSEQ multiplex PCR, while the TCRdb copy is restricted to in-frame clones and leaves out a portion. Of 150,000 to 200,000 clones in the sample, 85% to 95% were seen once. Sequenced material: peripheral blood, taken on day 0 of AZD1222 vaccination. Every receptor here comes from an adult in good health.

The chain carries TRBV18 and TRBJ1-3; D is uncertain. CDR1 is KGHSH and CDR2 is LQKENI in the germline V gene. The CDR3 totals 15 residues. The ends were cut back, 1 base at V and 9 bases at J, with 16 bases in the middle. DNA for the CDR3: TGTGCCAGCTCACCACAGGACGGTTCTACGGGCACCATATATTTT. It encodes CASSPQDGSTGTIYF.

The V gene is TRBV29-1, the J gene TRBJ1-4; no firm D call. The CDR3 runs 12 residues. Germline CDR1 is SQVTM and CDR2 is ANQGSEA. The V end lost 7 bases, the J end lost 3 bases, and 9 bases lay between the germline ends. CDR3 sequence reads: CSGRAPNEKLFF. The DNA for the CDR3 is TGCAGCGGGAGGGCGCCTAATGAAAAACTGTTTTTT.

The chain employs TRBV2 and TRBJ2-3; no reliable D call. Trimming pared 5 bases from V and 5 bases from J, leaving 11 bases between. Germline V gene data show CDR1 as SNHLY and CDR2 as FYNNEI. CDR3 length: 13 residues. Here the CDR3 reads CASSPSSRDTQYF. In DNA, the CDR3 is TGTGCCAGCAGTCCAAGCTCCCGAGATACGCAGTATTTT.

The chain recombines TRBV4-1 with TRBJ2-7, with D perhaps TRBD1 or TRBD2 (5 bases each). V lost 0 bases, J lost 2 bases, and 17 bases lay in between. CDR3 length: 17 amino acids. Germline V gene data show CDR1 as MGHRA and CDR2 as YSYEKL. The CDR3 coding sequence is TGCGCCAGCAGCCAAGATCAGGCCAGGGCGGGTGCCTACGAGCAGTACTTC. It codes for CASSQDQARAGAYEQYF.

The chain couples TRBV27 to TRBJ2-1; TRBD2 agrees at 10 bases. V lost 5 bases, J lost 8 bases, and 9 bases stayed unmatched. The CDR3 covers 15 residues. The germline V gene has CDR1 MNHEY and CDR2 SMNVEV (reference sequence). The CDR3 reads CASSPLAGAVDEQFF. Written as DNA, the CDR3 is TGTGCCAGCAGTCCCCTAGCGGGGGCCGTGGATGAGCAGTTCTTC.

The chain links TRBV5-8 to TRBJ1-2; D is ambiguous. CDR1 and CDR2 from the germline V gene are SGHTS and YDEGEE. This CDR3 region has 12 residues. Trimming pared 1 base from V and 3 bases from J, leaving 4 bases between. CDR3 sequence (DNA): TGTGCCAGCAGCTTGTTGGACTATGGCTACACCTTC. Its protein is CASSLLDYGYTF.

The chain has TRBV18 and TRBJ1-1, with D maybe TRBD1 (5 bases). Trimming cost V 4 bases and J 5 bases, with 17 bases left between them. The germline V gene encodes CDR1 KGHSH and CDR2 LQKENI. This CDR3 has 15 amino acids. The CDR3 sequence is CASSRDRGTETEAFF. CDR3 sequence (DNA): TGTGCCAGCTCACGGGACCGCGGGACGGAGACTGAAGCTTTCTTT. Complete variable domain (other parts from reference TRBV18 and TRBJ1-1): NAGVMQNPRHLVRRRGQEARLRCSPMKGHSHVYWYRQLPEEGLKFMVYLQKENIIDESGMPKERFSAEFPKEGPSILRIQQVVRGDSAAYFCASSRDRGTETEAFFGQGTRLTVV.

The V and J genes are TRBV15 and TRBJ2-1; a possible D gene is TRBD2 (7 bases). Germline CDR1 reads LNHNV; CDR2 reads YYDKDF (reference sequence). CDR3 length: 15 residues. V dropped 5 bases and J dropped 0 bases, with 11 bases sitting between them. The CDR3: CATSGGGGSYNEQFF. Here the CDR3 DNA reads TGTGCCACCAGCGGGGGAGGGGGCTCCTACAATGAGCAGTTCTTC.

The chain employs TRBV19 and TRBJ2-3; D not resolved. Germline values: CDR1 LNHDA, CDR2 SQIVND (reference sequence). The CDR3 contains 13 residues. V lost 7 bases to trimming and J lost 0 bases, with 8 bases between them. The CDR3 nucleotides are TGTGCCAGTAAGGCGTATAGCACAGATACGCAGTATTTT. Translating gives CASKAYSTDTQYF.

This clone was found once. The rearrangement uses TRBV5-1 and TRBJ2-7, with TRBD2 as a possible D gene (6 bases). V was trimmed by 0 bases and J by 7 bases, leaving 17 bases between them. The CDR3 spans 15 residues. CDR1 and CDR2 from the germline V gene are SGHRS and YFSETQ. CDR3 coding DNA: TGCGCCAGCAGCTTGGGTTCGCGGGGCCCGGGGGAGCAGTACTTC. Residues: CASSLGSRGPGEQYF. The complete variable domain, with remaining parts taken from reference TRBV5-1 and TRBJ2-7, reads KAGVTQTPRYLIKTRGQQVTLSCSPISGHRSVSWYQQTPGQGLQFLFEYFSETQRNKGNFPGRFSGRQFSNSRSEMNVSTLELGDSALYLCASSLGSRGPGEQYFGPGTRLTVT.

The DNA of the CDR3 is TGTGCCAGCAGCCGGACAGAAAATAACTATGGCTACACCTTC. Its protein is CASSRTENNYGYTF. This sequence joins TRBV3-1 (or the pseudogene TRBV3-2) and TRBJ1-2, with D possibly matching TRBD1 (6 bases). Germline V CDR1 and CDR2: LGHDT, YNNKEL (reference sequence). Deletions cut 4 bases from V and 1 base from J, with 10 bases between. This CDR3 region has 14 residues.

V usage is TRBV18 and J usage is TRBJ2-2; 8 positions agree with TRBD1. Germline V gives CDR1 KGHSH, CDR2 LQKENI. After removal of 8 bases from V and 6 bases from J, the junction contained 14 bases not matched to a gene. The CDR3 has 16 residues. DNA of the CDR3: TGTGCCAGCCCTCCCCGGACAGGGATGGTTCCCGGGGAGCTGTTTTTT. Translation: CASPPRTGMVPGELFF. The full variable domain, in which reference TRBV18 and TRBJ2-2 provide the parts outside the CDR3, is NAGVMQNPRHLVRRRGQEARLRCSPMKGHSHVYWYRQLPEEGLKFMVYLQKENIIDESGMPKERFSAEFPKEGPSILRIQQVVRGDSAAYFCASPPRTGMVPGELFFGEGSRLTVL.

The chain's CDR3 is CASSTRTGGDYGYTF. CDR3 bases: TGTGCCAGCAGTACCCGGACAGGGGGCGACTATGGCTACACCTTC. J is TRBJ1-2 and V is TRBV27; 11 bases match TRBD1. CDR1 MNHEY and CDR2 SMNVEV come from the germline V gene (reference sequence). The V gene end was trimmed by 5 bases and the J gene end by 3 bases; junction bases not matched to a gene: 5. The CDR3 has 15 amino acids.

V and J are TRBV14 and TRBJ1-2; D is ambiguous. Looked up from germline, CDR1 is SGHDN and CDR2 is FVKESK. The CDR3 has 15 residues. V lost 4 bases and J 2 bases, leaving 14 bases between the germline ends. The CDR3 DNA sequence: TGTGCCAGCAGCCCCTCCCTATATGACAACTATGGCTACACCTTC. Amino acid sequence: CASSPSLYDNYGYTF.

The V and J genes are TRBV5-1 and TRBJ2-3; TRBD2 matches at 15 bases. Trimming took 3 bases from V and 3 from J; bases not matched to a gene: 2. The CDR3 contains 16 residues. Germline assignment: CDR1 SGHRS and CDR2 YFSETQ. Here the CDR3 DNA reads TGCGCCAGCAGCTCCGGACTAGCGGGGGGGACAGATACGCAGTATTTT. Translating gives CASSSGLAGGTDTQYF.

The chain recombines TRBV6-5 with TRBJ1-5; D perhaps matches TRBD1 (6 bases). The CDR3 loop spans 15 amino acids. Germline loops: CDR1 MNHEY, CDR2 SVGAGI. V lost 9 bases and J lost 2, with 17 bases in between. CDR3 in amino acids: CASKGGLWGNQPQHF. The CDR3 region has the DNA TGTGCCAGTAAAGGGGGGCTGTGGGGCAATCAGCCCCAGCATTTT.

V and J are TRBV27 and TRBJ2-2, with D uncertain. In germline, CDR1 is MNHEY, CDR2 SMNVEV (reference sequence). CDR3 length equals 17 residues. Trimming stripped 4 bases from V and 2 bases from J, with 17 bases between. The CDR3 sequence is CASSSSVGPRNTGELFF. The CDR3 DNA reads as TGTGCCAGCAGTTCATCTGTAGGCCCGCGAAACACCGGGGAGCTGTTTTTT.

This clone was recorded a few times. V gene TRBV5-4 combines with J gene TRBJ2-5; D is uncertain. Trimming removed 2 bases from V and 3 bases from J, with 2 bases in between. The CDR3 length is 11 residues. Germline-derived CDR1 and CDR2 are SGHNT and YYREEE (reference sequence). DNA for the CDR3: TGTGCCAGCAGCTTAGAAGAGACCCAGTACTTC. Amino acid sequence: CASSLEETQYF.

J is TRBJ2-3 and V is TRBV2; the D is unclear. Per the germline V gene, CDR1 is SNHLY and CDR2 is FYNNEI. CDR3 length: 13 residues. V dropped 9 bases and J dropped 3 bases, with 13 bases sitting between them. The CDR3 spells CARGLMPTDTQYF. CDR3 nucleotide sequence: TGTGCCAGGGGCCTGATGCCGACAGATACGCAGTATTTT. Full variable domain (missing parts from reference TRBV2 and TRBJ2-3): EPEVTQTPSHQVTQMGQEVILRCVPISNHLYFYWYRQILGQKVEFLVSFYNNEISEKSEIFDDQFSVERPDGSNFTLKIRSTKLEDSAMYFCARGLMPTDTQYFGPGTRLTVL.

The chain joins TRBV7-3 to TRBJ1-1; D possibly corresponds to TRBD1 (5 bases). This CDR3 has 15 residues. V lost 2 bases, J lost 3 bases, and 13 bases lay in between. Looked up from germline, CDR1 is SGHTA and CDR2 is FQGTGA. CDR3 protein: CASSLGRAGDTEAFF. The CDR3 nucleotides read TGTGCCAGCAGCTTAGGGCGGGCGGGGGACACTGAAGCTTTCTTT.

The CDR3 here is CASVYAGTDYNEQFF. CDR3 bases: TGTGCCAGCGTTTACGCCGGGACAGACTACAATGAGCAGTTCTTC. This sequence joins TRBV2 and TRBJ2-1, with TRBD1 matching over 7 bases. Trimming took 8 bases from V and 3 from J; bases not matched to a gene: 10. The CDR3 runs to 15 residues. Per germline, CDR1 SNHLY and CDR2 FYNNEI.

V gene TRBV18 combines with J gene TRBJ1-1, with D possibly TRBD1 on 5 matching bases. Between the trimmed V and J ends, which lost 3 bases and 7 bases, there was a span of 18 bases. The CDR3 has 15 residues. The germline gives CDR1 KGHSH, CDR2 LQKENI. The CDR3 is CASSPPSRALGEAFF. The CDR3 coding sequence is TGTGCCAGCTCACCGCCGAGCAGGGCTTTGGGTGAAGCTTTCTTT.